The present T cell receptor (beta chain) was sequenced within a study of beta chain features in type 1 diabetes. Overall study findings and caveats: Naive, central memory and regulatory TCRB repertoires appeared more similar among patients than healthy donors. Whether HLA type affects TCRB rearrangement stayed undetermined in the present work. A possible short-template PCR bias applies equally to patients and controls.

The CDR3 contains 16 residues. Germline assignment: CDR1 SGHNT and CDR2 YYREEE (reference sequence). V shed 1 base and J 2 bases; nucleotides not matched to a gene: 7. As to this clone: Its antigen is still unknown.

Expressed TCRB transcripts got sequenced, as all isolated RNA was reverse transcribed. This table comes from immunoSEQ multiplex PCR, and its TCRdb copy is limited to in-frame clones, with some not included. The sample consists of 200,000 to 250,000 clones, 25% to 30% of them appearing once. This clonotype was obtained from a young man in good health. J is TRBJ2-5 and V is TRBV5-4, with 8 nucleotides matching TRBD2. Sample: central memory CD4+ T cells from blood. The CDR3, as DNA: TGTGCCAGCAGCTTGTGGCCTAGCGGGTTACAAGAGACCCAGTACTTC. The encoded protein is CASSLWPSGLQETQYF.